A single T cell receptor beta chain is shown here with its context. No antigen is known for it. Per-nucleotide qualities are absent, and no much larger clonotype sits a single base away. Genomic DNA was extracted from sorted cells for sequencing of the TCRbeta CDR3 region. TCRbeta CDR3 regions were sequenced using the immunoSEQ Assay. The clones in this table, taken by TCRdb from immuneACCESS, are in-frame only. Not every clone is retained; where verified, under half of the shortfall comes from an unresolved V gene, and the cause of the rest is unknown. This sample is represented by 70,000 to 75,000 clones; around nine tenths of them were singletons. The top ten clonotypes cover 0.44% of the sample. These data are taken from a study of OX40 agonist ivuxolimab in advanced cancers. About the investigation overall: Ivuxolimab, which targeted the costimulatory receptor OX40 (CD134), was an agonistic, fully human IgG2 monoclonal antibody. Of the approximately 50 dose-escalation patients, hepatocellular carcinoma was present in 19, melanoma in about 15, renal cell carcinoma in 9 and head and neck cancer in 9. Three dose-escalation patients achieved partial responses, one with hepatocellular carcinoma and two with cutaneous melanoma. The dose-escalation cohort was roughly 80% male with a mean age of about 58 years, ranging from about 23 to 85. The paper describes the monotherapy dose-escalation part (N ≈ 52 patients) of the phase I trial of ivuxolimab. Patients were allowed to have had prior anti-PD-1, anti-PD-L1 or anti-CTLA-4 therapy, and 40% of the dose-escalation patients had been treated with checkpoint inhibitors. Intravenous ivuxolimab was administered to patients every 2 weeks at six dose levels: 0.01, 0.1, 0.3, 1.5, 3 and 10 mg/kg. The point of sequencing TCRbeta in the periphery was to test whether ivuxolimab changed TCR sequence diversity and drove clonal T-cell expansion.

The trial excluded patients who had a history of autoimmune disease or who were on systemic immunosuppression. Peripheral blood for TCR sequencing was collected from all dose cohorts at baseline, on cycle 4 day 1, and on cycle 7 day 1. Samples were obtained from an open-label, multicenter, first-in-human phase I dose-escalation trial of ivuxolimab. Adults with locally advanced or metastatic melanoma, renal cell, hepatocellular, or head and neck squamous cell carcinoma were enrolled in the trial. Before TCR sequencing, CD4+ and CD8+ T cells were separately sorted from peripheral blood. On the study overall, not on this receptor specifically: In the 0.1-3.0 mg/kg groups, partial responders were among the patients with the lowest normalized peripheral clonal expansion, particularly in CD8+ T cells. At doses of 0.1 to 3.0 mg/kg, clonal expansion of both CD4+ and CD8+ blood T cells was observed from baseline to week 6. Which antigens the clonally expanded peripheral T cells were specific for was not determined. Low levels of normalized T-cell clonal expansion were also shown by some nonresponding patients. On average, CD8+ T cells showed more expanded clones than CD4+ T cells after ivuxolimab.

From its cysteine to its phenylalanine, the CDR3 spans 14 amino acids. CDR3 DNA only is kept here, 42 bases in frame from base 1. CDR1 SGHRS and CDR2 YFSETQ are derived from the germline V gene. Trimming removed 8 bases from V and 5 bases from J; the gene matches leave 9 bases unexplained. This receptor was taken from an adult with an advanced solid tumor such as melanoma, head and neck, liver or kidney cancer. The chain uses TRBV5-1 and TRBJ2-5; 10 bases in the junction line up with TRBD1. The material sequenced was CD4+ or CD8+ T cells sorted from blood, taken in a trial of the OX40 agonist ivuxolimab. CDR3 loop: CASSWDRGGETQYF. The sequenced DNA is TGCGCCAGTAGTTGGGACAGGGGTGGCGAGACCCAGTACTTC. When the CDR3 is completed using the reference TRBV5-1 and TRBJ2-5 genes on either side, the full variable domain is KAGVTQTPRYLIKTRGQQVTLSCSPISGHRSVSWYQQTPGQGLQFLFEYFSETQRNKGNFPGRFSGRQFSNSRSEMNVSTLELGDSALYLCASSWDRGGETQYFGPGTRLLVL.